The source of this TCR beta chain is a study of regulatory T cells in long-lasting Graves disease. The authors built TCR beta libraries using iRepertoire HTBI primers and Arm-PCR of CDR3 regions. TCRdb analysed the multiplex PCR reads with MiXCR anew, one entry per CDR3 protein. Of 700,000 or so distinct CDR3 sequences detected, about 30% appear once; the ten largest clones hold 35% to 55%. This clonotype came up a few times. Described time point: persistent/refractory GD, antithyroid drugs over 5 years with positive TRAb. From PBMCs, RNA was extracted and then used to make the TCR library. Patients of an endocrinology department in Xi'an, China, were included. The EDTA tubes were filled with around 8.5 milliliters of drawn peripheral blood. Per the germline V gene, CDR1 is SGDLS and CDR2 is YYNGEE. The length of the CDR3 is 15 residues. V shed 0 bases and J 1 base; nucleotides not matched to a gene: 2.

The receptor's source is a female donor with Graves disease. The chain links TRBV9 to TRBJ1-2, with 8 positions matching TRBD1. Sequenced here: peripheral blood mononuclear cells (PBMCs), sampled when the disease was refractory, from a patient treated with antithyroid drugs. CDR3: CASSVGTGNNYGYTF. CDR3 nucleotide sequence: TGTGCCAGCAGCGTAGGGACAGGGAATAACTATGGCTACACCTTC.